Sequencing of this T cell receptor (beta chain) was carried out in a study of cytomegalovirus exposure and HLA in healthy donors. The ends were cut back, 3 bases at V and 3 bases at J, with 14 bases in the middle. From germline, CDR1 is LNHDA and CDR2 SQIVND (reference sequence). CDR3 length equals 15 residues. Researchers ran the PCR with 60 Vbeta and 13 Jbeta primers. Sequencing used immunoSEQ multiplex PCR; TCRdb keeps in-frame clones, though not all of them. The table includes roughly 100,000 clones, 75% to 85% detected once. This sequence originates from a woman between 18 and 29 years old in good health and CMV-seropositive. The specimen sequenced was PBMCs. The V gene is TRBV19, the J gene TRBJ1-1; D is undetermined. CDR3 loop: CASSIAGNRDTEAFF. The CDR3 DNA follows: TGTGCCAGTAGTATTGCGGGGAACAGAGACACTGAAGCTTTCTTT. The variable domain in full, completed from reference TRBV19 and TRBJ1-1, reads DGGITQSPKYLFRKEGQNVTLSCEQNLNHDAMYWYRQDPGQGLRLIYYSQIVNDFQKGDIAEGYSVSREKKESFPLTVTSAQKNPTAFYLCASSIAGNRDTEAFFGQGTRLTVV.